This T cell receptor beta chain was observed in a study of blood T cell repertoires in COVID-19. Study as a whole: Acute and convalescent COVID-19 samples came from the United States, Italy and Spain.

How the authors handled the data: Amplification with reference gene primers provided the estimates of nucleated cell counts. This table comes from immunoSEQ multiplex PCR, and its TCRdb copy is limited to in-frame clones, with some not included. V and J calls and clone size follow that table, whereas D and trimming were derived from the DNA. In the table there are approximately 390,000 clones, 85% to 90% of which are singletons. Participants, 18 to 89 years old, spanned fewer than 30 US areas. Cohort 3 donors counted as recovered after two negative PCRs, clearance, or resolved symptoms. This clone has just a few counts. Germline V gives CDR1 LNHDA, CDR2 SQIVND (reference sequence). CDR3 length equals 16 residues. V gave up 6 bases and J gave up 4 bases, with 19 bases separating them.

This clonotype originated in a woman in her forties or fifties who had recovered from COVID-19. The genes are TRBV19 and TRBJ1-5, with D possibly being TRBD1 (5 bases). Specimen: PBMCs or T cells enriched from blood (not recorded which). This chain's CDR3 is CASSFSGGVRNQPQHF. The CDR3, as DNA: TGTGCCAGTAGCTTTTCCGGAGGGGTAAGGAATCAGCCCCAGCATTTT.